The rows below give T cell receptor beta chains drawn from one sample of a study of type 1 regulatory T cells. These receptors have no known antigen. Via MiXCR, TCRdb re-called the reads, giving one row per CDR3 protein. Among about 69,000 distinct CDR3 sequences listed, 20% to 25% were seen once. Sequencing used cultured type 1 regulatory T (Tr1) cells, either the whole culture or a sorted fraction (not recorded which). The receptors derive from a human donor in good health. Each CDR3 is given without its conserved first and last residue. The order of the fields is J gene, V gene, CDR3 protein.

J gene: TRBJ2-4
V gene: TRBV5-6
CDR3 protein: ASSIGLAGPLAKNIQY

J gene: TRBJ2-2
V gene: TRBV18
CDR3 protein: ASSPDTGELF

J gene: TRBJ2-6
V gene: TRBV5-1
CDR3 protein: ASSLDGSSGANVLT

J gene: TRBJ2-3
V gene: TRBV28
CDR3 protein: ASTPTGTLFTDTQY

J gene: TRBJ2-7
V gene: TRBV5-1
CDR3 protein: ASSLFQVSEQY

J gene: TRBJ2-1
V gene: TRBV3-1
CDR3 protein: ASSQVGGVNEQF

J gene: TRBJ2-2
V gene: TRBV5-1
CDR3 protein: ASSLGIIANTGELF

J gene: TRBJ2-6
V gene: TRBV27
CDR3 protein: ASSPSPRAGANVLT

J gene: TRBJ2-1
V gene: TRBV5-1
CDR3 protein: ASSIGGPAGEQF

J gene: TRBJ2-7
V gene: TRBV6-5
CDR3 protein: ASSRGPTDEQY

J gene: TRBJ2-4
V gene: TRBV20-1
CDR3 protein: SAPQARQY

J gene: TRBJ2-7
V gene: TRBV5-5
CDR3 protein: ASSLAVASGQSYEQY

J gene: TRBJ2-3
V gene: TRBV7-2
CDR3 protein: ASSQTTSTDTQY

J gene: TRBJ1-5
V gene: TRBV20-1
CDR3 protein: SARKGQGANQPQH

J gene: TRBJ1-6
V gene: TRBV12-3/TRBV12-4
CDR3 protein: ASSLPAINSPLH

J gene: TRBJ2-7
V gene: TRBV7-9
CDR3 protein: ASSFKGSAAYEQY

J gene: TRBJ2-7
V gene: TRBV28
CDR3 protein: ASSRGHEQY

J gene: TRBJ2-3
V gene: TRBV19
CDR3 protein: ASSSPPGGTDTQY

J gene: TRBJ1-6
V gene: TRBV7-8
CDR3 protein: ASSPVRASNSPLH

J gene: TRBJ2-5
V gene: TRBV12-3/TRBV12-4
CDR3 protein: ASSGDGGIGETQY

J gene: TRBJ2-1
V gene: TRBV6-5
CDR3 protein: ASAKDTQGARFEQF

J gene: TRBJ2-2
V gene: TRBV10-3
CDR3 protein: AISETPFSGRATNTGELF

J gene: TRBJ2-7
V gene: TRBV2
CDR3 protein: ASREREQPYEQY

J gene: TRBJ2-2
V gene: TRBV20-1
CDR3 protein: SARDRAGVNTGELF

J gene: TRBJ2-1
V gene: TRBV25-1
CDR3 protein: ASSRTKKDYNEQF

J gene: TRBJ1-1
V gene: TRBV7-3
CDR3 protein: ASSPSGAQTEAF

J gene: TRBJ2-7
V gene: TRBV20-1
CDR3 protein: SASHPANEQY

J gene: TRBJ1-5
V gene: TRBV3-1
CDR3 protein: ASSPPEGPQH

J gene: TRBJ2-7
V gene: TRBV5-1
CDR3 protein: ASSFSSYEQY